Listed here are 29 T cell receptor beta chains from one sample, sequenced in a study of cytotoxic CD8 clonotypes in ibrutinib-treated CLL. Produced via immunoSEQ multiplex PCR; TCRdb's table is partial and in-frame only. Here the sample spans a few hundred thousand clones, roughly 74% being singletons. The input for sequencing was PBMCs, taken after 24 months of ibrutinib treatment. The receptors were gathered from a human donor with chronic lymphocytic leukemia.

The rearrangement joins TRBV7-3 to TRBJ2-3; 10 bases map to TRBD2. Per the germline V gene, CDR1 is SGHTA and CDR2 is FQGTGA. The CDR3 runs 20 residues. Losses at the gene ends were 3 bases for V and 1 base for J; bases not matched to a gene: 16. This CDR3 is CASSFTGRLAGAGGTDTQYF. CDR3 nucleotides: TGTGCCAGCAGCTTTACCGGTCGGCTAGCGGGAGCTGGAGGCACAGATACGCAGTATTTT.

The V call is TRBV7-9, the J call TRBJ1-5; TRBD1 is a possible D gene (5 bases). The germline CDR1 and CDR2 sequences are SEHNR and FQNEAQ (reference sequence). CDR3 length: 14 amino acids. With 7 bases removed from V and 3 bases from J, the gap between germline ends came to 13 bases. CDR3 amino acids: CASTRGGLNQPQHF. The CDR3 region has the DNA TGTGCCAGCACCCGGGGGGGTCTCAATCAGCCCCAGCATTTT. Combining the CDR3 with reference TRBV7-9 and TRBJ1-5 gives the whole variable domain DTGVSQNPRHKITKRGQNVTFRCDPISEHNRLYWYRQTLGQGPEFLTYFQNEAQLEKSRLLSDRFSAERPKGSFSTLEIQRTEQGDSAMYLCASTRGGLNQPQHFGDGTRLSIL.

The rearrangement links TRBV5-4 to TRBJ2-5; TRBD2 matches at 14 bases. The germline V gene encodes CDR1 SGHNT and CDR2 YYREEE (reference sequence). The CDR3 sequence is 18 residues long. J gave up 4 bases and V 2 bases, and 10 bases lay outside the gene matches. CDR3 sequence reads: CASSFRLAGGPSGETQYF. Here the CDR3 DNA reads TGTGCCAGCAGCTTCAGACTAGCGGGAGGGCCCTCGGGAGAGACCCAGTACTTC.

The rearrangement links TRBV6-5 to TRBJ2-1; D not resolved. CDR3 length equals 15 residues. Germline V CDR1 and CDR2: MNHEY, SVGAGI. Trimming took off 6 bases at V and 6 bases at J, with 18 bases between the two ends. CDR3 loop: CASRLSENRLNEQFF. As DNA, the CDR3 is TGTGCCAGCAGGTTGAGCGAGAACCGTCTCAATGAGCAGTTCTTC.

The chain is built from TRBV18 and TRBJ2-7, with 9 bases identical to TRBD1. The junction had 5 bases not matched to a gene; V was cut back by 2 bases and J by 6 bases. This CDR3 has 14 residues. From germline, CDR1 is KGHSH and CDR2 LQKENI. CDR3 protein: CASSPATGGFEQYF. The CDR3 region has the DNA TGTGCCAGCTCACCAGCGACAGGGGGTTTCGAGCAGTACTTC.

The table lists this clone with a count of one. The CDR3 region is CASAPRGIDGYTF. The CDR3, as DNA: TGTGCCAGCGCGCCCAGGGGGATCGATGGCTACACCTTC. The J gene is TRBJ1-2, the V gene TRBV6-5, with 7 bases that match TRBD1. Losses at the gene ends were 8 bases for V and 6 bases for J; bases not matched to a gene: 9. Germline V lookup: CDR1 MNHEY, CDR2 SVGAGI. This CDR3 contains 13 residues.

The sample holds a few counts of this clone. The chain couples TRBV9 to TRBJ2-1; TRBD2 agrees at 7 bases. This CDR3 region has 15 residues. Germline CDR1 SGDLS, CDR2 YYNGEE. V lost 0 bases, J lost 5 bases, and 5 bases stayed unmatched. The DNA for the CDR3 is TGTGCCAGCAGCGTAGCGTCTAGCGGAAACAATGAGCAGTTCTTC. Its protein is CASSVASSGNNEQFF. The entire variable domain, with the rest obtained from reference TRBV9 and TRBJ2-1, is as follows: DSGVTQTPKHLITATGQRVTLRCSPRSGDLSVYWYQQSLDQGLQFLIQYYNGEERAKGNILERFSAQQFPDLHSELNLSSLELGDSALYFCASSVASSGNNEQFFGPGTRLTVL.

V is TRBV7-2 and J is TRBJ2-2; weak D call: TRBD2 (5 bases). V was pared by 6 bases and J by 5 bases, with 10 bases between. This CDR3 is 13 amino acids long. Germline CDR1 SGHTA, CDR2 FQGNSA. The CDR3 is CASSFSVTGELFF. CDR3 sequence (DNA): TGTGCCAGCAGTTTTAGCGTGACCGGGGAGCTGTTTTTT.

The V and J genes are TRBV7-2 and TRBJ2-7; a possible D gene is TRBD1 (6 bases). CDR3 length: 15 residues. The V end lost 5 bases, the J end lost 4 bases, and 18 bases lay between the germline ends. The germline V gene encodes CDR1 SGHTA and CDR2 FQGNSA. The CDR3 spells CASSQFRDILYEQYF. CDR3 coding DNA: TGTGCCAGCAGCCAATTCCGGGACATCCTTTACGAGCAGTACTTC.

The chain links TRBV28 to TRBJ1-2; possible D gene TRBD1, 5 bases. Trimming pared 5 bases from V and 4 bases from J, leaving 11 bases between. Germline CDR1 and CDR2: MDHEN and SYDVKM. The CDR3 sequence is 13 residues long. This chain's CDR3 is CASSRGPFYGYTF. Here the CDR3 DNA reads TGTGCCAGCAGTCGGGGCCCTTTCTATGGCTACACCTTC.

This clone came up a few times. The chain is built from TRBV19 and TRBJ2-7; weak D call: TRBD1 (6 bases). The CDR3 covers 13 residues. Looked up from germline, CDR1 is LNHDA and CDR2 is SQIVND (reference sequence). V was cut by 6 bases and J by 3 bases, with 12 bases left in between. CDR3 nucleotides: TGTGCCAGTAGCCCGGACAGTTTCTACGAGCAGTACTTC. This gives the protein CASSPDSFYEQYF.

The gene calls are TRBV4-1 and TRBJ2-1, with TRBD2 matching 9 bases. Germline V gene data show CDR1 as MGHRA and CDR2 as YSYEKL. This CDR3 region has 17 residues. V shed 0 bases, J shed 3 bases, and the junction held 6 bases outside the gene matches. This CDR3 is CASSQDTSGRIYNEQFF. Written as DNA, the CDR3 is TGCGCCAGCAGCCAAGATACAAGCGGGAGGATCTACAATGAGCAGTTCTTC.

J is TRBJ2-7 and V is TRBV4-2, with a possible D match to TRBD2 (5 bases). Trimming shortened V by 1 base and J by 7 bases, and 14 bases separated the two germline ends. The CDR3 totals 14 residues. CDR1 LGHNA and CDR2 YNFKEQ come from the germline V gene. For the CDR3, the DNA is TGTGCCAGCAGCCAAGGAACTAGTTCGGGAGAGCAGTACTTC. It encodes CASSQGTSSGEQYF.

This sequence joins TRBV27 and TRBJ1-6; D remains ambiguous. V was trimmed by 3 bases and J by 7 bases, leaving 10 bases between them. From germline, CDR1 is MNHEY and CDR2 SMNVEV (reference sequence). The CDR3 extends over 14 amino acids. CDR3 nucleotide sequence: TGTGCCAGCAGTTTTTCGGACTCAAATTCACCCCTCCACTTT. Translating it yields CASSFSDSNSPLHF.

This chain links TRBV18 with TRBJ2-1; 9 bases agree with TRBD2. The V segment lost 5 bases and the J segment 2 bases; nucleotides outside the gene matches: 4. The length of the CDR3 is 15 residues. Per germline, CDR1 KGHSH and CDR2 LQKENI. CDR3 nucleotide sequence: TGTGCCAGCTCATCGCTAGCGGGGACCTACAATGAGCAGTTCTTC. Encoded protein: CASSSLAGTYNEQFF.

This clone was detected only a few times. V gene TRBV5-1 combines with J gene TRBJ2-1; D call uncertain. Trimming removed 5 bases at V and 1 base at J, with 4 bases between. This CDR3 region has 12 residues. From germline, CDR1 is SGHRS and CDR2 YFSETQ. The CDR3 spells CASSESYNEQFF. For the CDR3, the DNA is TGCGCCAGCAGTGAGTCCTACAATGAGCAGTTCTTC.

This chain connects TRBV28 to TRBJ1-2; D remains unclear. In germline, CDR1 is MDHEN, CDR2 SYDVKM. V lost 2 bases and J 4 bases, leaving 8 bases between the germline ends. The CDR3 consists of 13 residues. Here the CDR3 reads CASSLGTSYGYTF. The DNA for the CDR3 is TGTGCCAGCAGTTTAGGCACATCCTATGGCTACACCTTC.

V is TRBV7-3 and J is TRBJ2-3; 7 bases match TRBD2. V was pared by 5 bases and J by 5 bases, with 10 bases of the junction left unmatched. The CDR3 is 15 residues long. In germline, CDR1 is SGHTA, CDR2 FQGTGA. The DNA of the CDR3 is TGTGCCAGCAGCCTCGGGGCGGGAGCGAGAGATACGCAGTATTTT. This encodes CASSLGAGARDTQYF.

CDR3 protein: CASISNGPQHF. As DNA, the CDR3 is TGTGCCAGCATATCGAATGGGCCCCAGCATTTT. The chain is built from TRBV27 and TRBJ1-5; no clear D gene. V was clipped by 7 bases and J by 9 bases, with 10 bases between them. The germline V gene has CDR1 MNHEY and CDR2 SMNVEV (reference sequence). The CDR3 totals 11 residues.

The count of this clone is one. The chain links TRBV28 to TRBJ1-6; a weak D match, TRBD1 (5 bases). Germline CDR1 and CDR2: MDHEN and SYDVKM. The CDR3 sequence is 16 residues long. The germline V and J ends were trimmed by 4 bases and 0 bases, with 10 bases remaining between them. This CDR3 is CASSSPGNSYNSPLHF. The DNA of the CDR3 is TGTGCCAGCAGTTCCCCAGGGAACTCCTATAATTCACCCCTCCACTTT.

The rearrangement links TRBV4-3 to TRBJ1-4; 10 positions match TRBD1. The CDR3 totals 16 residues. The germline V gene encodes CDR1 LGHNA and CDR2 YSLEER. V shed 1 base and J 4 bases; nucleotides not matched to a gene: 3. DNA of the CDR3: TGCGCCAGCAGCCAAGTAGGGACAGGGGATAATGAAAAACTGTTTTTT. Protein sequence: CASSQVGTGDNEKLFF.

The chain is built from TRBV18 and TRBJ2-5; tentative D call: TRBD1 (7 bases). Germline assignment: CDR1 KGHSH and CDR2 LQKENI. Trimming took off 7 bases at V and 2 bases at J, with 11 bases between the two ends. The CDR3 sequence is 13 residues long. The CDR3 reads CASLGGQQETQYF. DNA of the CDR3: TGTGCCAGCTTGGGGGGACAGCAAGAGACCCAGTACTTC. The full variable domain, completed using reference TRBV18 and TRBJ2-5, is NAGVMQNPRHLVRRRGQEARLRCSPMKGHSHVYWYRQLPEEGLKFMVYLQKENIIDESGMPKERFSAEFPKEGPSILRIQQVVRGDSAAYFCASLGGQQETQYFGPGTRLLVL.

The chain links TRBV27 to TRBJ2-1; TRBD2 might be the D (5 bases). The V end lost 3 bases, the J end lost 5 bases, and 8 bases lay between the germline ends. CDR1 is MNHEY, CDR2 SMNVEV, per germline (reference sequence). The CDR3 extends over 13 amino acids. The CDR3 loop is CASSFFGDNEQFF. The CDR3 DNA sequence: TGTGCCAGCAGTTTTTTCGGGGACAATGAGCAGTTCTTC.

This CDR3 is CASGRGTYEQYF. The DNA for the CDR3 is TGTGCCAGCGGTAGGGGGACCTACGAGCAGTACTTC. This chain uses TRBV6-6 with TRBJ2-7; the D gene is possibly TRBD1 (6 bases). This CDR3 contains 12 residues. Trimming removed 8 bases at V and 2 bases at J, with 10 bases between. CDR1 MNHNY and CDR2 SVGAGI come from the germline V gene (reference sequence).

The chain is built from TRBV7-8 and TRBJ1-2, with a weak D call TRBD1 (5 bases). The V end was cut by 5 bases, the J end by 0 bases, with 16 bases between. The germline CDR1 and CDR2 sequences are SGHVS and FQNEAQ. This CDR3 region has 16 residues. The CDR3: CASSPEGGTANYGYTF. CDR3 bases: TGTGCCAGCAGCCCCGAGGGAGGGACGGCTAACTATGGCTACACCTTC.

The rearrangement joins TRBV29-1 to TRBJ2-7, with TRBD1 identical over 7 bases. CDR1 SQVTM and CDR2 ANQGSEA come from the germline V gene. Unmatched junction bases numbered 19, after V lost 4 bases and J lost 1 base. CDR3 length: 18 residues. The CDR3 spells CSVGPHPWTGQGSYEQYF. The DNA of the CDR3 is TGCAGCGTTGGCCCTCACCCCTGGACAGGCCAAGGTTCCTACGAGCAGTACTTC.

The chain couples TRBV27 to TRBJ2-7; a possible D gene is TRBD1 (5 bases). This CDR3 spans 14 amino acids. Germline CDR1 and CDR2: MNHEY and SMNVEV (reference sequence). V was cut by 4 bases and J by 6 bases, with 16 bases left in between. The CDR3 DNA reads as TGTGCCAGCAGTTACCCTGGCAGGGTACCCGAGCAGTACTTC. Translation: CASSYPGRVPEQYF.

The V gene is TRBV9, the J gene TRBJ2-1, with D possibly TRBD2 on 6 matching bases. The ends were cut back, 0 bases at V and 2 bases at J, with 9 bases in the middle. The CDR3 has 15 residues. The germline gives CDR1 SGDLS, CDR2 YYNGEE. CDR3 DNA sequence: TGTGCCAGCAGCGTAGACGGGAGCCCCTACAATGAGCAGTTCTTC. As protein: CASSVDGSPYNEQFF.

V is TRBV4-2 and J is TRBJ2-1; D possibly corresponds to TRBD2 (5 bases). V lost 3 bases and J 0 bases, leaving 12 bases between the germline ends. This CDR3 is 16 amino acids long. Looked up from germline, CDR1 is LGHNA and CDR2 is YNFKEQ. Here the CDR3 DNA reads TGTGCCAGCAGCCATACGTCGGGAAGCTCCTACAATGAGCAGTTCTTC. Its protein is CASSHTSGSSYNEQFF.